This TCR beta chain was sequenced in a study of blood T cells in healthy people across ages. Study-level points and caveats: Roughly linear declines in TCR beta diversity per million T cells occurred with age.

Alongside a J-beta primer mix, a sample-barcoded 5' primer served in a second PCR lasting about 7 to 12 cycles. TCRdb itself ran the 5' RACE reads through MiXCR, one entry per CDR3 protein. The sample shows hundreds of thousands of distinct CDR3 sequences, about 62% of them seen only once. The CDR3 sequence is 13 residues long. Germline loops: CDR1 PRHDT, CDR2 FYEKMQ (reference sequence). V was clipped by 4 bases and J by 3 bases, with 10 bases between them. Notes on this clonotype: Its antigen is currently unknown.

The sample consisted of blood. The genes are TRBV13 and TRBJ2-7, with TRBD1 as a possible D gene (6 bases). This TCR was recovered from a man aged 30 to 45 in good health. CDR3: CASSYSQGYEQYF. CDR3 bases: TGTGCCAGCAGCTACTCACAGGGCTACGAGCAGTACTTC. Filled out from reference TRBV13 and TRBJ2-7, the complete variable domain reads AAGVIQSPRHLIKEKRETATLKCYPIPRHDTVYWYQQGPGQDPQFLISFYEKMQSDKGSIPDRFSAQQFSDYHSELNMSSLELGDSALYFCASSYSQGYEQYFGPGTRLTVT.